This is a list of T cell receptor beta chains from one sample in a study of T cells after posttransplantation cyclophosphamide. Clones were read by immunoSEQ multiplex PCR, and TCRdb kept only the in-frame ones, dropping some. This table holds several thousand clones, under 80% found once. Input material: memory CD8+ T cells sorted from blood. These TCRs come from a man younger than 40 in good health and a related stem cell transplant donor. Both conserved end residues are trimmed from each CDR3. The D gene is left open where the match is weak.

>TRBJ2-1|TRBD1|12|TRBV15
ATSPGQGGNEQF
>TRBJ2-3|TRBD2|13|TRBV2
ASSASGDSTDTQY
>TRBJ2-7|NA|13|TRBV9
AIIIRQKTAYEQY
>TRBJ2-3|NA|12|TRBV7-8
ASSGRVIPDTQY
>TRBJ2-1|NA|9|TRBV28
ASSFINEQF
>TRBJ1-4|NA|14|TRBV4-3
ASSQDGQGTNEKLF
>TRBJ2-7|NA|13|TRBV9
ASSIKQKTAYEQY
>TRBJ2-1|NA|11|TRBV7-9
ASSPWGDNEQF
>TRBJ2-5|TRBD2|17|TRBV5-1
ASSLWGGSSGGAVETQY
>TRBJ2-7|TRBD2|15|TRBV5-4
ASSLETDGGVSYEQY
>TRBJ2-7|NA|13|TRBV6-1
ASSEGWTDTYEQY
>TRBJ1-5|TRBD1|15|TRBV19
ASSIGSTGYGNQPQH
>TRBJ2-1|TRBD2|12|TRBV7-6
ASSLGTRVREQF
>TRBJ1-6|TRBD1|12|TRBV7-9
AGEEGANLSPLH
>TRBJ2-5|NA|14|TRBV5-4
ASSPAWTADQETQY
>TRBJ1-2|NA|11|TRBV15
ATSRDLGDGYT
>TRBJ2-7|TRBD1|13|TRBV6-1
ASRTTGTGAYEQY
>NA|TRBD1|15|TRBV27
ASSQTGSALAKNIQY
>TRBJ2-7|NA|13|TRBV9
ASCIRQGTAYEQY
>TRBJ1-2|NA|12|TRBV9
ASSVEARGYGYT
>TRBJ2-2|NA|17|TRBV7-9
ASSILRSQLTSNTGELF
>TRBJ2-3|NA|13|TRBV5-5
ASSLQQIETDTQY
>TRBJ1-1|NA|13|TRBV6-5
ASSYSRTVNTEAF
>TRBJ2-7|TRBD1|12|TRBV9
ASSAGTGGYEQY
>TRBJ2-5|NA|13|TRBV6-4
ASSESPGGQETQY
>TRBJ1-4|NA|13|TRBV27
ASRGGVATNEKLF
>TRBJ2-5|TRBD2|12|TRBV6-6
ASRSVGEGETQY
>TRBJ2-3|TRBD1|13|TRBV6-4
ASSQTGGSTDTQY
>TRBJ2-5|NA|11|TRBV19
ASTGYIEETQY
>TRBJ2-1|NA|13|TRBV19
ASSILAGSWYEQF
>TRBJ1-1|NA|13|TRBV27
ASSLSGSWNTEAF
>TRBJ1-6|TRBD1|14|TRBV5-4
ASSRQGSSYNSPLH
>TRBJ1-4|NA|13|TRBV2
ASSEAPRVDEKLF
>TRBJ2-3|TRBD2|15|TRBV11-2
ASSPRGGGRWGDTQY
>TRBJ2-6|NA|16|TRBV5-6
ASSLVTETSSGANVLT
>TRBJ2-7|NA|13|TRBV9
AIIFRQKTAYEQY
>TRBJ2-6|NA|13|TRBV2
ASSGQNSGANVLT
>TRBJ2-2|NA|12|TRBV4-1
ASSWDKYTGELF
>TRBJ1-5|NA|13|TRBV4-1
ASSQDQGSNQPQH
>TRBJ2-5|NA|11|TRBV6-1
ATQDFLQETQY
>TRBJ2-1|TRBD2|15|TRBV11-2
ASSFDPGLAGHNEQF
>TRBJ1-2|TRBD1|13|TRBV5-5
ASSLRGQGNYGYT
>TRBJ2-3|TRBD2|15|TRBV4-3
ASSQSGAGVPADTQY
>TRBJ1-6|NA|13|TRBV4-1
ASSQPSEGDSPLH